Below are 24 T cell receptor beta chains sequenced from a single sample in a study of T cells in Graves' hyperthyroidism and ophthalmopathy. Amplification of TCR beta CDR3 regions used RNA as the template. The HTBI set primed first-round TCR CDR3 RT-PCR. Each CDR3 protein gets one entry after TCRdb re-called the multiplex PCR reads with MiXCR. Here the sample spans about 400,000 distinct CDR3 sequences, more than 12% being singletons. The sample taken for sequencing was blood. The receptors derive from a woman aged 25 to 39 with Graves' hyperthyroidism.

In its sample, this clonotype was seen many times. The V and J genes are TRBV7-2 and TRBJ2-5, with D perhaps matching TRBD1 (6 bases). Germline CDR1 and CDR2: SGHTA and FQGNSA. This CDR3 contains 15 residues. Trimming stripped 6 bases from V and 4 bases from J, with 18 bases between. The CDR3 loop is CASSPQGSIRETQYF. CDR3 bases: TGTGCCAGCAGTCCACAGGGTAGTATTCGAGAGACCCAGTACTTC.

Comments on this clonotype: The junction and the germline gene differ at one end; a read error may be behind it. The V gene is TRBV4-1, the J gene TRBJ2-4, with 8 bases matching TRBD1. The CDR3 loop spans 15 amino acids. Per germline, CDR1 MGHRA and CDR2 YSYEKL. The CDR3: CASSLVGQAQNIQYF. DNA for the CDR3: TGTGCCAGCAGCCTGGTGGGACAGGCTCAAAACATTCAGTACTTC.

This chain joins TRBV4-1 and TRBJ1-2; no firm D call. CDR3 length: 13 residues. The germline CDR1 and CDR2 sequences are MGHRA and YSYEKL. Trimming removed 2 bases at V and 7 bases at J, with 11 bases between. The CDR3 bases are TGCGCCAGCAGCCAACCAGGTTCGGGTGGCTACACCTTC. Its translation is CASSQPGSGGYTF.

V and J are TRBV4-1 and TRBJ2-5; D tentatively fits TRBD1 or TRBD2 (6 bases each). The CDR3 is made up of 16 amino acids. V gave up 7 bases and J gave up 2 bases, with 20 bases separating them. Germline lookup yields CDR1 MGHRA and CDR2 YSYEKL. DNA for the CDR3: TGCGCCAGCAACTCACGGCCGGGGGCGGTTCAAGAGACCCAGTACTTC. This sequence encodes CASNSRPGAVQETQYF.

This clonotype was observed at least ten times. The J gene is TRBJ2-3, the V gene TRBV5-1; the match to TRBD2 covers 10 bases. Losses at the gene ends were 8 bases for V and 6 bases for J; bases not matched to a gene: 9. Per the germline V gene, CDR1 is SGHRS and CDR2 is YFSETQ. The CDR3 has 14 residues. The CDR3 coding sequence is TGCGCCAGAGGGAGCGGGAGGGCCCTTGATACGCAGTATTTT. Protein: CARGSGRALDTQYF.

This clonotype occurred a few times. CDR3 amino acids: CASSLGSRGAYNEQFF. CDR3 in DNA: TGTGCCAGCAGCTTAGGGTCTAGGGGCGCCTACAATGAGCAGTTCTTC. The chain uses TRBV7-6 and TRBJ2-1; D is perhaps TRBD1 (5 bases). Trimming took off 1 base at V and 2 bases at J, with 12 bases between the two ends. CDR3 size: 16 residues. The germline CDR1 and CDR2 sequences are SGHVS and FNYEAQ.

Ten or more counts support this clonotype. The chain couples TRBV2 to TRBJ1-2, with 7 bases matching TRBD1. Germline CDR1 and CDR2: SNHLY and FYNNEI. The CDR3 consists of 15 residues. Losses at the gene ends were 2 bases for V and 4 bases for J; bases not matched to a gene: 7. The CDR3 DNA reads as TGTGCCAGCAGTGAAAGGAGGGACAGTTTCTATGGCTACACCTTC. Its translation: CASSERRDSFYGYTF. Together with reference TRBV2 and TRBJ1-2, the CDR3 gives the full variable domain: EPEVTQTPSHQVTQMGQEVILRCVPISNHLYFYWYRQILGQKVEFLVSFYNNEISEKSEIFDDQFSVERPDGSNFTLKIRSTKLEDSAMYFCASSERRDSFYGYTFGSGTRLTVV.

This clonotype has at least ten counts. V gene TRBV27 combines with J gene TRBJ1-2, with D perhaps TRBD1 (5 bases). V was clipped by 2 bases and J by 4 bases, with 11 bases between them. This CDR3 contains 14 residues. Germline V gene data show CDR1 as MNHEY and CDR2 as SMNVEV (reference sequence). The chain's CDR3 is CASSLRGSLYGYTF. The CDR3 DNA reads as TGTGCCAGCAGTTTAAGGGGCTCCCTCTATGGCTACACCTTC.

This clonotype was seen many times. The genes are TRBV2 and TRBJ1-2; tentative D call: TRBD1 (6 bases). Germline V gene data show CDR1 as SNHLY and CDR2 as FYNNEI. This CDR3 has 18 residues. Trimming removed 2 bases at V and 5 bases at J, with 24 bases between. This chain's CDR3 is CASSEFQSGGRLLYGYTF. Here the CDR3 DNA reads TGTGCCAGCAGTGAATTCCAAAGTGGGGGCCGATTATTGTATGGCTACACCTTC.

This clonotype was seen a few times. The chain carries TRBV19 and TRBJ1-5, with 12 bases matching TRBD1. The CDR3 loop spans 19 amino acids. Trimming removed 6 bases from V and 2 bases from J; junction bases left unmatched: 14. In germline, CDR1 is LNHDA, CDR2 SQIVND (reference sequence). The CDR3 reads CASRGTGGSWSRGNQPQHF. The CDR3 DNA is TGTGCCAGTAGAGGGACAGGGGGCTCGTGGAGCAGGGGCAATCAGCCCCAGCATTTT.

This clonotype has at least ten counts. The genes are TRBV20-1 and TRBJ2-5, with D possibly TRBD2 on 5 matching bases. The CDR3 is made up of 13 amino acids. V was pared by 1 base and J by 3 bases, with 9 bases between. CDR1 and CDR2 (germline): DFQATT, SNEGSKA (reference sequence). The CDR3 here is CSARVSGEETQYF. In DNA, the CDR3 is TGCAGTGCTAGAGTATCCGGGGAAGAGACCCAGTACTTC.

This clonotype was counted at least ten times. V gene TRBV12-3 or TRBV12-4 combines with J gene TRBJ1-3; 7 positions match TRBD1. V was clipped by 6 bases and J by 0 bases; unmatched bases: 8. This CDR3 is built from 16 residues. CDR3 sequence (DNA): TGTGCCAGCAGGATTGAAGCAGGGGGCTCTGGAAACACCATATATTTT. As protein: CASRIEAGGSGNTIYF.

There are a few counts of this clonotype. The CDR3 is CASSLGNREHEQYF. The DNA of the CDR3 is TGCGCCAGCAGCTTGGGGAACAGGGAGCACGAGCAGTACTTC. The gene calls are TRBV5-1 and TRBJ2-7, with D tentatively TRBD1 (6 bases). The CDR3 contains 14 residues. In germline, CDR1 is SGHRS, CDR2 YFSETQ. V gave up 0 bases and J gave up 5 bases, with 12 bases separating them. Supplemented by reference TRBV5-1 and TRBJ2-7, the full variable domain reads KAGVTQTPRYLIKTRGQQVTLSCSPISGHRSVSWYQQTPGQGLQFLFEYFSETQRNKGNFPGRFSGRQFSNSRSEMNVSTLELGDSALYLCASSLGNREHEQYFGPGTRLTVT.

This clonotype showed up just a few times. V gene TRBV2 combines with J gene TRBJ2-2; D call uncertain. The CDR3 contains 13 residues. Trimming left V 6 bases short and J 3 bases short, with 8 bases between. Germline V gene lookup returns CDR1 SNHLY and CDR2 FYNNEI. The CDR3 is CASRVSDTGELFF. Here the CDR3 DNA reads TGTGCCAGCAGGGTGTCGGACACCGGGGAGCTGTTTTTT. The variable domain in full, with the rest retrieved from reference TRBV2 and TRBJ2-2, is EPEVTQTPSHQVTQMGQEVILRCVPISNHLYFYWYRQILGQKVEFLVSFYNNEISEKSEIFDDQFSVERPDGSNFTLKIRSTKLEDSAMYFCASRVSDTGELFFGEGSRLTVL.

This clonotype showed up many times. This sequence joins TRBV5-8 and TRBJ2-7; 11 nucleotides line up with TRBD2. This CDR3 has 14 residues. After removal of 4 bases from V and 3 bases from J, the junction contained 3 bases not matched to a gene. Germline values: CDR1 SGHTS, CDR2 YDEGEE. The CDR3 DNA reads as TGTGCCAGCAGCAAAGGACTAGCGGGCTACGAGCAGTACTTC. This codes for CASSKGLAGYEQYF.

This chain uses TRBV15 with TRBJ2-6; the D is unclear. The CDR3 extends over 17 amino acids. Germline V gives CDR1 LNHNV, CDR2 YYDKDF (reference sequence). Trimming pared 0 bases from V and 0 bases from J, leaving 9 bases between. The CDR3 protein is CATSRDAVSSGANVLTF. CDR3 bases: TGTGCCACCAGCAGAGATGCTGTCAGCTCTGGGGCCAACGTCCTGACTTTC.

This clonotype occurred many times. The chain combines TRBV18 with TRBJ2-7, with TRBD2 matching 8 bases. Per germline, CDR1 KGHSH and CDR2 LQKENI. V gave up 4 bases and J gave up 1 base; unmatched junction bases: 12. CDR3 length: 17 residues. The DNA for the CDR3 is TGTGCCAGCTCACTCACCACGCAACTAGCGGCATCCTACGAGCAGTACTTC. It codes for CASSLTTQLAASYEQYF.

This clonotype showed up just a few times. The chain has TRBV2 and TRBJ1-6; D might be TRBD1 (6 bases). V lost 2 bases and J lost 9, with 14 bases in between. The CDR3 consists of 15 residues. CDR1 and CDR2 (germline): SNHLY, FYNNEI. CDR3 sequence: CASSELSTGSSPLHF. The CDR3 region has the DNA TGTGCCAGCAGTGAATTAAGTACAGGGAGTTCACCCCTCCACTTT.

The chain recombines TRBV9 with TRBJ2-1; 7 positions match TRBD2. CDR1 is SGDLS and CDR2 is YYNGEE in the germline V gene. The CDR3 loop spans 15 amino acids. V shed 0 bases, J shed 9 bases, and the junction held 9 bases outside the gene matches. Here the CDR3 DNA reads TGTGCCAGCAGCGTAGGGTGGGAGGGCGTCGGTGAGCAGTTCTTC. Amino acids: CASSVGWEGVGEQFF.

The CDR3 loop reads CASTSGRDTGELFF. The CDR3, as DNA: TGTGCCAGCACCTCCGGGAGGGACACCGGGGAGCTGTTTTTT. The chain couples TRBV12-3 or TRBV12-4 to TRBJ2-2; TRBD2 matches 8 bases. With 7 bases clipped from V and 3 bases from J, the junction kept 4 bases outside the gene matches. The CDR3 extends over 14 amino acids.

The table lists this clonotype with many counts. An end of the junction differs from the germline gene, which may be a read error. V is TRBV14 and J is TRBJ1-1, with no clear D. Germline CDR1 is SGHDN and CDR2 is FVKESK. The CDR3 has 16 residues. The CDR3: CASSQALGSVYTEAFF. The DNA for the CDR3 is TGTGCCAGCAGCCAAGCTCTGGGGAGTGTGTACACCGAAGCTTTCTTT.

In this sample, this clonotype turned up a few times. The chain links TRBV9 to TRBJ2-3; 11 positions agree with TRBD2. This CDR3 spans 16 amino acids. The J segment lost 6 bases and the V segment lost 0 bases, leaving 6 bases of the junction unmatched. Germline CDR1 and CDR2: SGDLS and YYNGEE. The DNA of the CDR3 is TGTGCCAGCAGCGTAGAGATAGCGGGAGGGCCCGATACGCAGTATTTT. Translation gives CASSVEIAGGPDTQYF. Complete variable domain (other parts from reference TRBV9 and TRBJ2-3): DSGVTQTPKHLITATGQRVTLRCSPRSGDLSVYWYQQSLDQGLQFLIQYYNGEERAKGNILERFSAQQFPDLHSELNLSSLELGDSALYFCASSVEIAGGPDTQYFGPGTRLTVL.

This clonotype was detected many times. V gene TRBV28 combines with J gene TRBJ2-5, with 7 bases lining up with TRBD1. CDR1 and CDR2 (germline): MDHEN, SYDVKM. Losses at the gene ends were 5 bases for V and 2 bases for J; bases not matched to a gene: 5. This CDR3 contains 14 residues. CDR3 region: CASSPGQTQETQYF. CDR3 sequence (DNA): TGTGCCAGCAGTCCGGGACAGACGCAAGAGACCCAGTACTTC.

There are many counts of this clonotype. V is TRBV28 and J is TRBJ1-3; 7 bases agree with TRBD1. The CDR3 covers 15 residues. With 5 bases clipped from V and 1 base from J, the junction kept 5 bases outside the gene matches. Germline V gene sequence: CDR1 MDHEN, CDR2 SYDVKM. CDR3 bases: TGTGCCAGCAGTATTACAGGGGTTTCTGGAAACACCATATATTTT. Protein sequence: CASSITGVSGNTIYF. Supplemented by reference TRBV28 and TRBJ1-3, the full variable domain reads DVKVTQSSRYLVKRTGEKVFLECVQDMDHENMFWYRQDPGLGLRLIYFSYDVKMKEKGDIPEGYSVSREKKERFSLILESASTNQTSMYLCASSITGVSGNTIYFGEGSWLTVV.